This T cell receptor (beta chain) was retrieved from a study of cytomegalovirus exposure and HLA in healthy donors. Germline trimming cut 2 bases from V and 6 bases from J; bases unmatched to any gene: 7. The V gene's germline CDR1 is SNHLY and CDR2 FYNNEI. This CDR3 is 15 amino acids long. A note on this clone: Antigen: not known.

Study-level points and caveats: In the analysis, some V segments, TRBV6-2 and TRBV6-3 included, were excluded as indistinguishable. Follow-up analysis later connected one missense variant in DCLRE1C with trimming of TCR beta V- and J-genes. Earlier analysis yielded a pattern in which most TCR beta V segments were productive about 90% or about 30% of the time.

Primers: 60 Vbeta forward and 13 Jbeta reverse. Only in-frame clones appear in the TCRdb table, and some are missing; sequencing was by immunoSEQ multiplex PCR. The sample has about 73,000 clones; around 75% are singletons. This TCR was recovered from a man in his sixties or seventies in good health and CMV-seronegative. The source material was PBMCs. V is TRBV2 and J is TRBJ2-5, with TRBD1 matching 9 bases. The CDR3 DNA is TGTGCCAGCAGTGAACCCGGGACAGGGACAAAGACCCAGTACTTC. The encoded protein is CASSEPGTGTKTQYF.